The clone carrying this TCR beta chain was detected only a few times. Its matching antigen is unknown. The V and J ends lost 1 base and 13 bases, in that order; junction bases with no gene match: 5. This CDR3 has 13 amino acids. Germline V gives CDR1 LGHDT, CDR2 YNNKEL (reference sequence). This record comes from a study of blood T cells in healthy people across ages. General study findings and limits: Estimates based on one million T cells were treated as lower bounds. Reliance upon unsorted PBMCs precluded definitive naive versus antigen-experienced comparison. Unknown donor CMV status possibly confounded expanded clonotype changes.

Together with a sample-barcoded 5' primer, a J-beta primer mix was included in a second PCR lasting roughly 7 to 11 cycles. TCRdb reprocessed the 5' RACE reads with MiXCR, giving one entry per CDR3 protein. Of roughly 570,000 distinct CDR3 sequences in the sample, approximately 25% were seen once. The chain couples TRBV3-1 to TRBJ1-1; 11 bases align to TRBD1. This clonotype was sampled from an older woman in good health. Sequenced: blood. The DNA of the CDR3 is TGTGCCAGCAGCCAAGGGGACAGGGGGTTAGATTTCTTT. This encodes CASSQGDRGLDFF.